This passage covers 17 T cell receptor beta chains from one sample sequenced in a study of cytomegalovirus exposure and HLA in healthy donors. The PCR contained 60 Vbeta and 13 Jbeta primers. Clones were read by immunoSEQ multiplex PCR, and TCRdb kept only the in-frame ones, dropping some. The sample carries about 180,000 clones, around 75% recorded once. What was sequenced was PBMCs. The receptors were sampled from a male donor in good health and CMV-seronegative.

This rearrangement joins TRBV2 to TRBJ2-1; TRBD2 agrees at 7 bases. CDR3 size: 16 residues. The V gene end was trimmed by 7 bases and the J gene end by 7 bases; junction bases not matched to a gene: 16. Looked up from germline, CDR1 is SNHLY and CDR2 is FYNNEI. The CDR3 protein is CASNKRGLADGNEQFF. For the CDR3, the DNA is TGTGCCAGCAACAAAAGAGGGCTAGCGGACGGGAATGAGCAGTTCTTC.

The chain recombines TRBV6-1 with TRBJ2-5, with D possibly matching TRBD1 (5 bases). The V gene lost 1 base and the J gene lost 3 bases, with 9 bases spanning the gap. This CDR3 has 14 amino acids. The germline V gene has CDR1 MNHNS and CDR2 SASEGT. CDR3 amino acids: CASSEVLTEETQYF. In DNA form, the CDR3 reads TGTGCCAGCAGTGAAGTGCTGACAGAAGAGACCCAGTACTTC.

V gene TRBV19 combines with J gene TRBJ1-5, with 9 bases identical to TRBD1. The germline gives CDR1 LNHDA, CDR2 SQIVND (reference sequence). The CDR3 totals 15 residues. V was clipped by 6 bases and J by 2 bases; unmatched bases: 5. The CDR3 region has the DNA TGTGCCAGTAGGAGGACAGGGGATGGCAATCAGCCCCAGCATTTT. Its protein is CASRRTGDGNQPQHF.

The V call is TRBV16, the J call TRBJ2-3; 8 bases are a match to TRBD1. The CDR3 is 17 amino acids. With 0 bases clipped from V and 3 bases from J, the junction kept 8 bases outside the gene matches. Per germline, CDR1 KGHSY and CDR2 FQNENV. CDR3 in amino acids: CASSQSARQGSTDTQYF. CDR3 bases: TGTGCCAGCAGCCAATCGGCTCGACAGGGGTCAACAGATACGCAGTATTTT. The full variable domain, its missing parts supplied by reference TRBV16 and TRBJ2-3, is GEEVAQTPKHLVRGEGQKAKLYCAPIKGHSYVFWYQQVLKNEFKFLISFQNENVFDETGMPKERFSAKCLPNSPCSLEIQATKLEDSAVYFCASSQSARQGSTDTQYFGPGTRLTVL.

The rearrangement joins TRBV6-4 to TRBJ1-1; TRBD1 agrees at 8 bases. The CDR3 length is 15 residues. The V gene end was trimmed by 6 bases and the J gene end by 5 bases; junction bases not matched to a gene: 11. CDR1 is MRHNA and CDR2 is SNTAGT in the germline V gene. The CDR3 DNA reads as TGTGCCAGCAGAAAAAGACAGGGGATAGGGACTGAAGCTTTCTTT. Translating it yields CASRKRQGIGTEAFF.

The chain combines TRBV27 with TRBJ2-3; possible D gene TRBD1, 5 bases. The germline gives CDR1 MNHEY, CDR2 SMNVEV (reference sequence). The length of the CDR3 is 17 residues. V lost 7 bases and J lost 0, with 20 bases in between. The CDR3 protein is CASIANLAQDSTDTQYF. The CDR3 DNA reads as TGTGCCAGCATCGCAAATCTCGCACAGGATAGCACAGATACGCAGTATTTT.

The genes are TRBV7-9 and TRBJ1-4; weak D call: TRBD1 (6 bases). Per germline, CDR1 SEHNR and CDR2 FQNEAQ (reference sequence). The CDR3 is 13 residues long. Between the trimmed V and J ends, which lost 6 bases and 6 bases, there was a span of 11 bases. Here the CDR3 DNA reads TGTGCCAGCAGGTTACAGGGTTATGAAAAACTGTTTTTT. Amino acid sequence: CASRLQGYEKLFF.

Written as DNA, the CDR3 is TGCGCCAGCAGTGAATGCTACTACGAGCAGTACTTC. This sequence encodes CASSECYYEQYF. The chain uses TRBV10-1 and TRBJ2-7, with D uncertain. The V and J ends lost 3 bases and 3 bases respectively, with 6 bases between them. The CDR3 contains 12 residues. In germline, CDR1 is WNHNN, CDR2 SYGVQD (reference sequence).

The CDR3, as DNA: TGTGCCAGCAGTGAGGGACAGGCCTATGGCTACACCTTC. It specifies CASSEGQAYGYTF. V and J are TRBV28 and TRBJ1-2, with 8 positions matching TRBD1. Germline values: CDR1 MDHEN, CDR2 SYDVKM. The CDR3 contains 13 residues. J gave up 4 bases and V 5 bases, and 3 bases lay outside the gene matches.

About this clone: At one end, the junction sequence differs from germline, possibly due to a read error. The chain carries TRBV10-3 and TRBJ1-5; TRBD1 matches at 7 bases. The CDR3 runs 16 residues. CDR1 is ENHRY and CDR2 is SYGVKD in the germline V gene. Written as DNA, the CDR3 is TGTGCCATCAGTGAGACAGGGGAGAGTAGCCATCAGCCCCAGCATTTT. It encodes CAISETGESSHQPQHF.

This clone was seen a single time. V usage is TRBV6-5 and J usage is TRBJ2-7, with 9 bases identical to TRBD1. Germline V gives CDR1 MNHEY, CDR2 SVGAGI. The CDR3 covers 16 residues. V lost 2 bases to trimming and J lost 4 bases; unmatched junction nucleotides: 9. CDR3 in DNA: TGTGCCAGCAGTTACACCCCGACAGGGGGTTCGTACGAGCAGTACTTC. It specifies CASSYTPTGGSYEQYF.

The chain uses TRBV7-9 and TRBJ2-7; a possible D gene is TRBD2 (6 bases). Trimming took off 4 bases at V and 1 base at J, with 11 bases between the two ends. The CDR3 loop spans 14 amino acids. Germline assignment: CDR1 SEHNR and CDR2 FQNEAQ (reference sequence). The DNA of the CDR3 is TGTGCCAGCAGCTGGGGACTGAGGTCCTACGAGCAGTACTTC. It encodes CASSWGLRSYEQYF.

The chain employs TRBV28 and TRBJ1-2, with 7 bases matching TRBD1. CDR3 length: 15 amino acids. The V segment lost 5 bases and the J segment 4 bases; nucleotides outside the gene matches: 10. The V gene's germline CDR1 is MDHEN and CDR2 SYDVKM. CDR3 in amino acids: CASSLTDRVSYGYTF. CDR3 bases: TGTGCCAGCAGTCTGACAGACAGGGTTAGCTATGGCTACACCTTC.

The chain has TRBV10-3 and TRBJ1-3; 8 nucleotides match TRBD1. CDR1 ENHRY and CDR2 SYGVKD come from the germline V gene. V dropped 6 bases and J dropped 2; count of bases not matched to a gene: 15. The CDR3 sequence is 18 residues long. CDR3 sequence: CAISTHLTGALTGNTIYF. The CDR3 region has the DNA TGTGCCATCAGCACACACTTGACAGGGGCCTTGACTGGAAACACCATATATTTT.

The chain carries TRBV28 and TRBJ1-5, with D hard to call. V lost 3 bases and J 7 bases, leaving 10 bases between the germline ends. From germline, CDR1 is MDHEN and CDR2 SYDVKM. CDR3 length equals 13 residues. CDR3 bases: TGTGCCAGCAGTTTGAGGATAGGACAGCCCCAGCATTTT. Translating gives CASSLRIGQPQHF.

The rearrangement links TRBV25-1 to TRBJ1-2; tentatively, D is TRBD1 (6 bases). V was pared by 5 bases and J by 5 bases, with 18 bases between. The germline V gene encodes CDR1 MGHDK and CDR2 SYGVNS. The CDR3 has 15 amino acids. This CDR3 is CASSRARGVEYGYTF. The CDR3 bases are TGTGCCAGCAGTCGGGCCAGGGGCGTAGAATATGGCTACACCTTC.

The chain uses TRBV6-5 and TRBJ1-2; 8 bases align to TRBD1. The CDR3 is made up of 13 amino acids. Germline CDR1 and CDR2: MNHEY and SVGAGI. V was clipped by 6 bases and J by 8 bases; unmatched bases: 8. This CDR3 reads CASSRRYRGGYTF. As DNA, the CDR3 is TGTGCCAGCAGCCGTAGATACAGGGGGGGCTACACCTTC.